This TCR beta chain was recovered during a study of T-cell memory formation after mild COVID-19. Across the whole study: The study found TCR clusters largely donor specific.

Study-wide findings and caveats: CD4+ bias marked clones expanding day 15 to 37, unlike balanced contracting clones. The finding that pre-infection memory included some responding clones suggested that cross-reactive memory joined. Of the contracting clones, CD4+ ones lay mainly in CM and EM, and CD8+ ones in EMRA.

Worth noting for this clonotype: Antigen: not known.

TCRdb recomputed calls from the 5' RACE reads with MiXCR, one row per CDR3 protein. The data hold around 370,000 distinct CDR3 sequences, with around 21% observed a single time. Sequenced input: PBMCs or a T cell subset sorted from them (not recorded which). The clonotype originates from an adult woman who had mild COVID-19 (a few samples of this study predate the infection). Cell type and time point are not known.

CDR3: CASSLGQFYNEQFF. In nucleotides, the CDR3 is TGTGCCAGCAGCTTGGGACAGTTCTACAATGAGCAGTTCTTC. The chain joins TRBV5-6 to TRBJ2-1; possibly TRBD1 for D (5 bases). The CDR3 runs 14 residues. The germline V gene has CDR1 SGHDT and CDR2 YYEEEE. V was trimmed by 0 bases and J by 3 bases, leaving 7 bases between them.